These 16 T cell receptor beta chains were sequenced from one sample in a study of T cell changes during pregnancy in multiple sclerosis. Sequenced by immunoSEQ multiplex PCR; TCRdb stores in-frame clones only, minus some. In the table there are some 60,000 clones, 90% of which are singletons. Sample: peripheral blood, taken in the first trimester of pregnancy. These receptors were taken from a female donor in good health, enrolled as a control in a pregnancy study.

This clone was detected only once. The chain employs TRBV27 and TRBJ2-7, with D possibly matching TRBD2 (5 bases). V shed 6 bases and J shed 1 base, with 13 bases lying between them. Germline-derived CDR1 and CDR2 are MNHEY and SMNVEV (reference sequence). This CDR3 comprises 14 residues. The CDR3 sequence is CASRNLLASYEQYF. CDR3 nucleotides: TGTGCCAGCAGAAATCTCCTAGCTTCCTACGAGCAGTACTTC.

For the CDR3, the DNA is TGTGCCAGCGGTAGCGTGAACACCTACAATGAGCAGTTCTTC. Protein: CASGSVNTYNEQFF. This chain joins TRBV28 and TRBJ2-1, with TRBD2 as a possible D gene (5 bases). This CDR3 is 14 amino acids long. The V end was cut by 8 bases, the J end by 2 bases, with 13 bases between. Germline V gene sequence: CDR1 MDHEN, CDR2 SYDVKM.

CDR3 sequence: CASSYSARFNYEQYF. The CDR3 DNA reads as TGTGCCAGCAGTTACTCAGCGAGATTTAACTACGAGCAGTACTTC. The V call is TRBV6-5, the J call TRBJ2-7, with unresolved D. The CDR3 totals 15 residues. V lost 0 bases to trimming and J lost 3 bases, with 12 bases between them. Germline values: CDR1 MNHEY, CDR2 SVGAGI.

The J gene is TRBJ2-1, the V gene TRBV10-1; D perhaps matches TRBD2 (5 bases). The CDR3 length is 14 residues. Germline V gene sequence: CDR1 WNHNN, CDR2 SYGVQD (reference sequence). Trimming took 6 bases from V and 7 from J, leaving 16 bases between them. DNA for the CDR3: TGCGCCAGCAGCGAGGGTGCTACTCTAAATGAGCAGTTCTTC. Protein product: CASSEGATLNEQFF.

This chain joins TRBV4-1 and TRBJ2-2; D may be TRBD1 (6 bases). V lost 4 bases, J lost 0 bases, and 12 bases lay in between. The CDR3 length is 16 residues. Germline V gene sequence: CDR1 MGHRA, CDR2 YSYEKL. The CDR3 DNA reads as TGCGCCAGCAGCCTGCTGGACAGCCCGAACACCGGGGAGCTGTTTTTT. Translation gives CASSLLDSPNTGELFF.

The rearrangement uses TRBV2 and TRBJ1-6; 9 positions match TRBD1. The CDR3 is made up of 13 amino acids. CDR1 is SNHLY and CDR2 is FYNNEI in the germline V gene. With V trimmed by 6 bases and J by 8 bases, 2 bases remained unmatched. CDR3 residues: CASRGQGDSPLHF. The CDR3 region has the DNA TGTGCCAGCAGGGGACAGGGAGATTCACCCCTCCACTTT.

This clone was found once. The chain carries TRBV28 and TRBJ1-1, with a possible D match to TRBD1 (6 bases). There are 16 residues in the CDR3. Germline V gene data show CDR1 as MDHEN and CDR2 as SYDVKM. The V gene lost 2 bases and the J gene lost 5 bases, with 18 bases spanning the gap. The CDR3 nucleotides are TGTGCCAGCAGTTTACGGGTTAGGGCAGGGGAAACTGAAGCTTTCTTT. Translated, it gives CASSLRVRAGETEAFF.

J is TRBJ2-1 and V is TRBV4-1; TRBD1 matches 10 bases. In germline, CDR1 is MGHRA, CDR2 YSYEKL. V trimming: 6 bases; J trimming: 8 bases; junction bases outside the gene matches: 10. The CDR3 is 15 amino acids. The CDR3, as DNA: TGCGCCAGCAGGCATCCGGGACAGGGGATTTATGAGCAGTTCTTC. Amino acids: CASRHPGQGIYEQFF.

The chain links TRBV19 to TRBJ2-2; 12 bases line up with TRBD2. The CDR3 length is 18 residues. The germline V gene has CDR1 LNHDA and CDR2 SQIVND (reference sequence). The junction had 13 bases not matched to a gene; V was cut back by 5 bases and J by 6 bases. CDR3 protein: CASSVRRGTSGLAGELFF. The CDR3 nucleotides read TGTGCCAGTAGTGTGAGAAGAGGGACTAGCGGGTTGGCCGGGGAGCTGTTTTTT. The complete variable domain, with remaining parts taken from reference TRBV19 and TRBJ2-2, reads DGGITQSPKYLFRKEGQNVTLSCEQNLNHDAMYWYRQDPGQGLRLIYYSQIVNDFQKGDIAEGYSVSREKKESFPLTVTSAQKNPTAFYLCASSVRRGTSGLAGELFFGEGSRLTVL.

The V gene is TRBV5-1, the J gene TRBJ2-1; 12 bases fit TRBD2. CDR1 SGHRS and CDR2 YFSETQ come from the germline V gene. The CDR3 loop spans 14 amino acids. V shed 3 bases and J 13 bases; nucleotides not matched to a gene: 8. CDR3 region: CASSSKTSGGFQFF. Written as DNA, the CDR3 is TGCGCCAGCAGCTCGAAGACTAGCGGGGGATTTCAGTTCTTC.

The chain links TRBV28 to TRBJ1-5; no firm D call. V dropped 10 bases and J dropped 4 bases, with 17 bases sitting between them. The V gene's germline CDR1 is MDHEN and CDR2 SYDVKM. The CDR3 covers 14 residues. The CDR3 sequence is CAINRSWRNQPQHF. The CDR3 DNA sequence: TGTGCCATAAACCGAAGCTGGAGAAATCAGCCCCAGCATTTT.

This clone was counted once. CDR3 sequence: CASREQGADTEAFF. CDR3 nucleotides: TGCGCCAGCAGGGAACAGGGGGCGGACACTGAAGCTTTCTTT. The chain joins TRBV5-1 to TRBJ1-1; 9 bases are a match to TRBD1. There are 14 residues in the CDR3. Germline V gives CDR1 SGHRS, CDR2 YFSETQ. Trimming took 5 bases from V and 3 from J; bases not matched to a gene: 5.

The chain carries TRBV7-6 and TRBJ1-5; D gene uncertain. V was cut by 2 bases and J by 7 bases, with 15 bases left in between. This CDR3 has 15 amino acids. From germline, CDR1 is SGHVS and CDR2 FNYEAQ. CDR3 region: CASSLSSPKEQPQHF. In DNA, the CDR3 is TGTGCCAGCAGCTTAAGTTCGCCTAAAGAGCAGCCCCAGCATTTT. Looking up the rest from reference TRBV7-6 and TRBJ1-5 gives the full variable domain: GAGVSQSPRYKVTKRGQDVALRCDPISGHVSLYWYRQALGQGPEFLTYFNYEAQQDKSGLPNDRFSAERPEGSISTLTIQRTEQRDSAMYRCASSLSSPKEQPQHFGDGTRLSIL.

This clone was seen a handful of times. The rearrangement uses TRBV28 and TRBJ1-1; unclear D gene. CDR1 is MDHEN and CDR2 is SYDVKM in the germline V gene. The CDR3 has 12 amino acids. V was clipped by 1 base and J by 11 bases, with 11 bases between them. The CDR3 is CASSLLGSGAFF. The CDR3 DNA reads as TGTGCCAGCAGTTTATTGGGCAGCGGGGCTTTCTTT.

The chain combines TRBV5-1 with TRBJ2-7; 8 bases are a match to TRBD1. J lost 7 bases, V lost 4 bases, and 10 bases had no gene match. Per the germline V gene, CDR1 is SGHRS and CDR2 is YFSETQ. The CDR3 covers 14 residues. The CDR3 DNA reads TGCGCCAGCAGCACGGGGGACAGGCCGTGGGAGCAGTACTTC. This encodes CASSTGDRPWEQYF.

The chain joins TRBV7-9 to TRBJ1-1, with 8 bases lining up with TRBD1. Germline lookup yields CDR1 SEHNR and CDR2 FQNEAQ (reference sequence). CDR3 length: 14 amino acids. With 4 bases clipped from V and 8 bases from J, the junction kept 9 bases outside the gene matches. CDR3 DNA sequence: TGTGCCAGCAGCTCAGGTGGGGGGGACAGGGAAGCTTTCTTT. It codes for CASSSGGGDREAFF.